This is a list of T cell receptor beta chains from one sample in a study of T cells in localized non-small cell lung cancer. Sequencing was performed with immunoSEQ multiplex PCR; in TCRdb, only in-frame clones are kept and a portion is missing. The sample holds just over 20,000 clones, over 65% seen once. Specimen: PBMCs, collected before any cancer treatment. The receptors stem from a woman aged 35 to 70 with stage II squamous cell lung carcinoma. The CDR3 runs from the conserved cysteine through the conserved F or W. The order of the fields is J gene, D gene, clone size, V gene, CDR3 DNA, CDR3 protein. A D gene is named only where the DNA matches it firmly. Not every row has a clone size; where given, it reads once, few, many or a size class.

TRBJ1-1 | NA | few | TRBV28 | TGTGCCAGCAAAACGAACACTGAAGCTTTCTTT | CASKTNTEAFF
TRBJ2-3 | TRBD1 | NA | TRBV11-3 | TGTGCCAGCAGCTTCTTACAGGGGACAGATACGCAGTATTTT | CASSFLQGTDTQYF
TRBJ1-5 | NA | NA | TRBV11-1 | TGTGCCAGCAGCATAACTAGCAATCAGCCCCAGCATTTT | CASSITSNQPQHF
TRBJ2-1 | TRBD2 | once | TRBV19 | TGTGCCAGTAGTAAAAGGGGGCTAGCGGGAGGGTCTGGGTCCTACAATGAGCAGTTCTTC | CASSKRGLAGGSGSYNEQFF
TRBJ2-1 | NA | NA | TRBV4-2 | TGTGCCAGCAGCCAAGGTGGCCTCGACAATGAGCAGTTCTTC | CASSQGGLDNEQFF
TRBJ2-5 | TRBD2 | NA | TRBV20-1 | TGCTGTTGGGGGGGGTTCGAGACCCAGTACTTC | CCWGGFETQYF
TRBJ1-3 | NA | NA | TRBV2 | TGTGCCAGCAGACGAGGGATAAGCGGGCCAGGACCCTCTGGAAACACCATATATTTT | CASRRGISGPGPSGNTIYF
TRBJ1-1 | NA | NA | TRBV6-5 | TGTGCCAGCAGTTACTCCACCAGGGCTGCTGAAGCTTTCTTT | CASSYSTRAAEAFF
TRBJ1-1 | TRBD1 | NA | TRBV4-1 | TGCGCCAGCAGCCAGGAGACAGGGTCTGAAGCTTTCTTT | CASSQETGSEAFF
TRBJ1-1 | TRBD1 | NA | TRBV5-4 | TGTGCCAGCAGCTTGGATGGGACAGGGTCTTACATGAACACTGAAGCTTTCTTT | CASSLDGTGSYMNTEAFF
TRBJ2-4 | NA | once | TRBV11-2 | TGTGCCAGCAGCTTAAGAAACCCCTATGTCAACATTCAGTACTTC | CASSLRNPYVNIQYF
TRBJ2-7 | NA | few | TRBV10-3 | TGTGCCATCTACGAGCAGTACTTC | CAIYEQYF
TRBJ1-3 | TRBD1 | NA | TRBV5-6 | TGTGCCAGCAGCTCCTTAGACAGGGTGTTGAAAGGAAACACCATATATTTT | CASSSLDRVLKGNTIYF
TRBJ1-1 | NA | once | TRBV5-1 | TGCGCCAGCAGCTTGGGGGGGAGTACTGAAGCTTTCTTT | CASSLGGSTEAFF
TRBJ2-1 | NA | NA | TRBV5-1 | TGCGCCAGCAGCTTGGGGGACCCCCGGGATGAGCAGTTCTTC | CASSLGDPRDEQFF
TRBJ1-1 | NA | NA | TRBV10-3 | TGTGCCATCAGGGGGGACGGAACACTGACTGAAGCTTTCTTT | CAIRGDGTLTEAFF
TRBJ2-2 | TRBD2 | NA | TRBV5-1 | TGCGCCAGCAGCTTGGAGGGAGGGGCCGGGGAGCTGTTTTTT | CASSLEGGAGELFF
TRBJ1-5 | NA | NA | TRBV5-4 | TGTGCCAGCAGCTTGGGGGGAAGCAATCAGCCCCAGCATTTT | CASSLGGSNQPQHF
TRBJ2-7 | TRBD1 | NA | TRBV27 | TGTGCCAGCAGTTTATCCGGGACAGACTCCTACGAGCAGTACTTC | CASSLSGTDSYEQYF
TRBJ2-1 | NA | few | TRBV9 | TGTGCCAGCAGCGTACAGCCCGGCGGGGAACTTAATGAGCAGTTCTTC | CASSVQPGGELNEQFF
TRBJ1-3 | NA | NA | TRBV29-1 | TGCAGCGTAGGGGGGGACTCTGGAAACACCATATATTTT | CSVGGDSGNTIYF
TRBJ1-5 | TRBD1 | NA | TRBV19 | TGTGCCAGTAGTGCCCGGACAGGGACTAGCAATCAGCCCCAGCATTTT | CASSARTGTSNQPQHF
TRBJ1-1 | NA | NA | TRBV4-1 | TGCGCCAGCAGCCAAGAAGTTGCGAACACTGAAGCTTTCTTT | CASSQEVANTEAFF
TRBJ1-3 | NA | NA | TRBV4-2 | TGTGCCGGGCCTGGACAGAGGTTTCCGATTATTAGCTCTGGAAACACCATATATTTT | CAGPGQRFPIISSGNTIYF
TRBJ2-5 | TRBD2 | NA | TRBV19 | TGTGCCAGTAGTATAGACCCGGGAGGGTACCAAGAGACCCAGTACTTC | CASSIDPGGYQETQYF
TRBJ1-1 | NA | NA | TRBV4-2 | TGTGCCAGCAGCCAGCCGGGACACAGGAACACTGAAGCTTTCTTT | CASSQPGHRNTEAFF
TRBJ1-1 | TRBD1 | medium-sized | TRBV14 | TGTGCCAGCAGCCCGAGGACAGGGTGGGACACTGAAGCTTTCTTT | CASSPRTGWDTEAFF
TRBJ2-3 | NA | NA | TRBV9 | TGTGCCAGCAGCCCCTCCAGGGGGGTGGTCACAGATACGCAGTATTTT | CASSPSRGVVTDTQYF
TRBJ2-3 | NA | NA | TRBV19 | TGTGCCAGTAAGGGGTCAGCCTTTACGCAGTATTTT | CASKGSAFTQYF
TRBJ2-7 | NA | medium-sized | TRBV5-4 | TGTGCCAGCAGCTTGGAGAGGCACGAGCAGTACTTC | CASSLERHEQYF
TRBJ1-4 | NA | NA | TRBV28 | TGTGCCAGCACGACAGGAGGAAATGAAAAACTGTTTTTT | CASTTGGNEKLFF
TRBJ1-1 | NA | NA | TRBV7-2 | TGTGCCAGCAGCTTAGTTACAGGCACTGAAGCTTTCTTT | CASSLVTGTEAFF